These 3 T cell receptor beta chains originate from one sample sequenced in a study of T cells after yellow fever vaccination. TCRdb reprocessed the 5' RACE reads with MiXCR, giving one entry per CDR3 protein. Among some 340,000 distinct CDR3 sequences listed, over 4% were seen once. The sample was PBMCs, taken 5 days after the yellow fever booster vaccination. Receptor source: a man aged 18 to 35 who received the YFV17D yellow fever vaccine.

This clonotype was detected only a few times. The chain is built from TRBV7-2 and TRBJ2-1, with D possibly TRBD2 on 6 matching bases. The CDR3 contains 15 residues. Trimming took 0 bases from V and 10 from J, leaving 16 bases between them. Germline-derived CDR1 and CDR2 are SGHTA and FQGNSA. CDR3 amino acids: CASSLAGTPGGEQFF. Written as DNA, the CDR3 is TGTGCCAGCAGCTTAGCCGGGACTCCTGGTGGGGAGCAGTTCTTC. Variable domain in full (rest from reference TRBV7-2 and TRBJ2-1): GAGVSQSPSNKVTEKGKDVELRCDPISGHTALYWYRQSLGQGLEFLIYFQGNSAPDKSGLPSDRFSAERTGGSVSTLTIQRTQQEDSAVYLCASSLAGTPGGEQFFGPGTRLTVL.

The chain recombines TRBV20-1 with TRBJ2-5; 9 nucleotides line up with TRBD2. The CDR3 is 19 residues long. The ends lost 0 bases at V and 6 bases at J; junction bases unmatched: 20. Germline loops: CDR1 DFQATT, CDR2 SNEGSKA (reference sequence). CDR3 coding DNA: TGCAGTGCTAGAGATCGGCTACGGGCCCTCCTAGCGGGGACCCAGACCCAGTACTTC. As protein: CSARDRLRALLAGTQTQYF.

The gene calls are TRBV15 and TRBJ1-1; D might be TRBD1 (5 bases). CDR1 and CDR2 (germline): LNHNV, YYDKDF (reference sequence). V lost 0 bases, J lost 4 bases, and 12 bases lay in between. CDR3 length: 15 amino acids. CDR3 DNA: TGTGCCACCAGCAGAGATCGAGGCGGGGGCACTGAAGCTTTCTTT. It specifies CATSRDRGGGTEAFF.